The rows below give T cell receptor beta chains drawn from one sample of a study of cytomegalovirus exposure and HLA in healthy donors. The method was immunoSEQ multiplex PCR; TCRdb's version includes in-frame clones alone and lacks a portion of them. In the table there are about 110,000 clones, around 79% of which are singletons. The specimen sequenced was PBMCs. The receptors originated from a man aged 55-75 years in good health and CMV-seronegative. The CDR3 runs from the conserved cysteine through the conserved F or W. The D gene is left open where the match is weak. Part of the rows lack a size; the others show once, few, many or a class for expanded clones.

v_gene	d_gene	j_gene	abundance	CDR3nt	CDR3aa
TRBV15	NA	TRBJ1-5	NA	TGTGCCACCAGCAGAGATCCTCGGAGCAATCAGCCCCAGCATTTT	CATSRDPRSNQPQHF
TRBV6-4	TRBD1	TRBJ2-1	NA	TGTGCCAGCAAGGCTCGGGACAGGGGGCCTTATGAGCAGTTCTTC	CASKARDRGPYEQFF
TRBV5-6	NA	TRBJ2-2	NA	TGTGCCAGCAGCTTGGTCGGGTACGGGAACACCGGGGAGCTGTTTTTT	CASSLVGYGNTGELFF
TRBV9	TRBD2	TRBJ2-5	once	TGTGCCAGCAGCGTAGTCACTAGCGGGGGGGCAGAGACCCAGTACTTC	CASSVVTSGGAETQYF
TRBV19	TRBD2	TRBJ2-2	NA	TGTGCCAGTAGTAGACTACTAGCGGAATACACCGGGGAGCTGTTTTTT	CASSRLLAEYTGELFF
TRBV28	NA	TRBJ1-5	NA	TGTGCCAGCAACCGGGGGGGAGGAAGTAGCAATCAGCCCCAGCATTTT	CASNRGGGSSNQPQHF
TRBV30	NA	TRBJ2-3	NA	TGTGCCTGGAGTGTAAGCAGCGGGCTCACAGATACGCAGTATTTT	CAWSVSSGLTDTQYF
TRBV25-1	NA	TRBJ2-7	few	TGTGCCAGCAGTGAAGGGACTGCCTCGCCCGAGCAGTACTTC	CASSEGTASPEQYF
TRBV30	TRBD1	TRBJ1-2	once	TGTGCCTGGAGGGGGACAGGCACCTATGGCTACACCTTC	CAWRGTGTYGYTF
TRBV2	NA	TRBJ1-1	once	TGTGCCAGCAGTGAATGGCAGGGAGGGACTGAAGCTTTCTTT	CASSEWQGGTEAFF
TRBV6-5	NA	TRBJ1-6	NA	TGTGCCAGCAGTCCAGGGATCTATAATTCACCCCTCCACTTT	CASSPGIYNSPLHF
TRBV15	NA	TRBJ1-1	once	TGTGCCACTCGGGACTTACGCATGAACACTGAAGCTTTCTTT	CATRDLRMNTEAFF
TRBV29-1	NA	TRBJ1-6	NA	TGCAGCGTTCGGGAGGGGGTTCTCGCCCCCCTCCACTTT	CSVREGVLAPLHF
TRBV2	TRBD1	TRBJ2-7	NA	TGTGCCAGCAGTATCGGGACAGGGATGTACGAGCAGTACTTC	CASSIGTGMYEQYF
TRBV7-6	NA	TRBJ2-7	NA	TGTGCCAGCAGCTTAGAACAGTACCTTGCGGGGTCCGAGCAGTACTTC	CASSLEQYLAGSEQYF
TRBV21-1	NA	TRBJ2-1	NA	TGTGCCAGCAGCAAAGCGCGCGCGGGGCCTTTGGAGCAGTTCTTC	CASSKARAGPLEQFF
TRBV12-5	NA	TRBJ1-5	NA	TGTGCTAGTGCCATAATCAGGGGTTGGGATCAGCCCCAGCATTTT	CASAIIRGWDQPQHF
TRBV6-5	NA	TRBJ1-1	few	TGTGCCAGCAGTTACCAGGTGAACACTGAAGCTTTCTTT	CASSYQVNTEAFF
TRBV10-3	TRBD1	TRBJ1-1	NA	TGTGCCATCAGGAGGGACAGGGAAGCTTTCTTT	CAIRRDREAFF
TRBV7-2	NA	TRBJ1-2	NA	TGTGCCAGCAGCTTAGCATCTGCGGTCTATGGCTACACCTTC	CASSLASAVYGYTF
TRBV19	NA	TRBJ1-2	NA	TGTGCCAGTACCCCGGCCCAGGGCGGCTACTATGGCTACACCTTC	CASTPAQGGYYGYTF
TRBV10-3	NA	TRBJ1-3	NA	TGTGCCATCAGTGCATTAACACAAAGACTCGGAAACACCATATATTTT	CAISALTQRLGNTIYF
TRBV7-9	NA	TRBJ1-1	NA	TGTGCCAGCAGCCTCACAGGGAAAACAGGAACTGAAGCTTTCTTT	CASSLTGKTGTEAFF
TRBV27	TRBD1	TRBJ1-5	NA	TGTGCCAGCAGTTTGGACAGGTTACGGCCCCAGCATTTT	CASSLDRLRPQHF
TRBV5-1	TRBD1	TRBJ2-2	NA	TGCGCCAGCAGCTTGGGGGACAGGGGTGCGGGGGAGCTGTTTTTT	CASSLGDRGAGELFF
TRBV13	TRBD1	TRBJ2-2	NA	TGTGCCAGCAGCCGGCGGACAGGGGCAACCGGGGAGCTGTTTTTT	CASSRRTGATGELFF
TRBV2	TRBD2	TRBJ2-5	NA	TGTGCCATTCCCCCTAGCGGGGGGGAAGAGACCCAGTACTTC	CAIPPSGGEETQYF
TRBV13	NA	TRBJ1-2	once	TGTGCCAGCAGCGCCGGGCAGGGGCTCTATGGCTACACCTTC	CASSAGQGLYGYTF
TRBV15	NA	TRBJ1-4	NA	TGTGCCACCAGCAGACTACCGGCCGGGGGTGAAAAACTGTTTTTT	CATSRLPAGGEKLFF
TRBV21-1	NA	TRBJ2-5	once	TGTGCCAGCAGCGCTTCCGGGGAGGAGACCCAGTACTTC	CASSASGEETQYF
TRBV5-1	TRBD1	TRBJ1-2	few	TGCGCCAGCAGCTTGGAGCCTATGGACAGGGGGAGAAGGTATGGCTACACCTTC	CASSLEPMDRGRRYGYTF
TRBV28	TRBD1	TRBJ1-2	NA	TGTGCCAGCAGTCTTAACGGGGCTGGGACAGTCTATGGCTACACCTTC	CASSLNGAGTVYGYTF
TRBV6-1	NA	TRBJ1-2	NA	TGTGCCAGCAGTGAAGCCGGCGGGTGGAGCTATGGCTACACCTTC	CASSEAGGWSYGYTF
TRBV6-1	NA	TRBJ1-6	NA	TGTGCCAGCAGTGAAGCTGGGGCTGAGATGGTTGGTTCACCCCTCCACTTT	CASSEAGAEMVGSPLHF
TRBV5-4	NA	TRBJ2-1	NA	TGTGCCAGCAGCTTGTTCGGGTTTAGCTCCTACAATGAGCAGTTCTTC	CASSLFGFSSYNEQFF
TRBV6-1	TRBD1	TRBJ2-5	NA	TGTGCCAGTACCTGGGGGACAGTCTCCGAGACCCAGTACTTC	CASTWGTVSETQYF
TRBV11-1	NA	TRBJ1-1	NA	TGTGCCAGCAGCTTTAGTACGAACACTGAAGCTTTCTTT	CASSFSTNTEAFF
TRBV6-5	NA	TRBJ1-1	NA	TGTGCCAGCAGTTACTCGGTGGGGGGGACTGAAGCTTTCTTT	CASSYSVGGTEAFF
TRBV27	TRBD1	TRBJ1-2	NA	TGTGCCAGCAGTTTAATAGGGGGCGACTATGGCTACACCTTC	CASSLIGGDYGYTF
TRBV2	NA	TRBJ1-4	NA	TGTGCCAGCAATAGAGGGCTAGGTGAAAAACTGTTTTTT	CASNRGLGEKLFF
TRBV5-1	TRBD2	TRBJ2-1	NA	TGCGCCAGCAGCCCCGGATTAGCGGGGGGGTACAATGAGCAGTTCTTC	CASSPGLAGGYNEQFF
TRBV7-7	NA	TRBJ2-1	NA	TGTGCCAGCAGTCTACAGTTGGGCTCCTACAATGAGCAGTTCTTC	CASSLQLGSYNEQFF
TRBV7-7	NA	TRBJ2-1	NA	TGTGCCAGCAGCTTGGAGGGGGCAAGGGGTGAGCAGTTCTTC	CASSLEGARGEQFF
TRBV4-2	NA	TRBJ2-4	NA	TGTGCCAGCAGCCAAGATCAGGGGGCCAAAAACATTCAGTACTTC	CASSQDQGAKNIQYF
TRBV4-2	TRBD1	TRBJ1-6	NA	TGTGCCAGCAGCTCAATCTCCCAGGGGGAAATTTCACCCCTCCACTTT	CASSSISQGEISPLHF
TRBV13	NA	TRBJ2-7	NA	TGTGCCAGCAGCTCCGGGTATGCTTTGGCCTACGAGCAGTACTTC	CASSSGYALAYEQYF
TRBV7-8	TRBD2	TRBJ2-1	NA	TGTGCCAGCAGCTTAGCCGGTCTAGCGGGACAGTTCTTC	CASSLAGLAGQFF
TRBV5-1	NA	TRBJ2-1	NA	TGCGCCAGCAGTTATACCGGGATGACCCGTGGCAATGAGCAGTTCTTC	CASSYTGMTRGNEQFF
TRBV7-6	NA	TRBJ1-2	NA	TGTGCCAGCAGCTTAGGATTAGGGGGAACAGTTGGCTACACCTTC	CASSLGLGGTVGYTF
TRBV16	NA	TRBJ1-5	NA	TGTGCCAGCAGCCAATCGCGACAGGGCAATCAGCCCCAGCATTTT	CASSQSRQGNQPQHF
TRBV29-1	TRBD1	TRBJ2-5	few	TGCAGCGTTGAAAGGACAGGGGGCGCCGGGGAGACCCAGTACTTC	CSVERTGGAGETQYF